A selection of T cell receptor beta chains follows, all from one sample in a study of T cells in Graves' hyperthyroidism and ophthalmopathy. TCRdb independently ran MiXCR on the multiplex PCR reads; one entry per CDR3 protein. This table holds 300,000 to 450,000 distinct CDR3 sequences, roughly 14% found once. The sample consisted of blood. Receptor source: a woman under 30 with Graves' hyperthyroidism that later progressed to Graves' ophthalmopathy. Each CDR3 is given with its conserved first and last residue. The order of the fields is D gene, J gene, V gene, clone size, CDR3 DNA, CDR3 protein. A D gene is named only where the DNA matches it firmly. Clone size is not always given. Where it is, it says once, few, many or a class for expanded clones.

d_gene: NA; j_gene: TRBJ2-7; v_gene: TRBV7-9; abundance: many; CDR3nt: TGTGCCAGCAGCTTCTCGGACTACGAGCAGTACTTC; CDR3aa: CASSFSDYEQYF
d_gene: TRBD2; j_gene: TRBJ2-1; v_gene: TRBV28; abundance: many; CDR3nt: TGTGCCAGCAGTCCCGTTCAGGGAGCGGGAGAGTACAATGAGCAGTTCTTC; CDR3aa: CASSPVQGAGEYNEQFF
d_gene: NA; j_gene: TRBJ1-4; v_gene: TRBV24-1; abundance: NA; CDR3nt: TGTGCCACCAGTGGGGGGAGGCCGGGAACTAATGAAAAACTGTTTTTT; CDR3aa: CATSGGRPGTNEKLFF
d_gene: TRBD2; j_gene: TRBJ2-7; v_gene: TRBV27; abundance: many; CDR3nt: TGTGCCAGCAGTTTCGGGTCGGGAGGTCCTGGCGAGCAGTACTTC; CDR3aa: CASSFGSGGPGEQYF
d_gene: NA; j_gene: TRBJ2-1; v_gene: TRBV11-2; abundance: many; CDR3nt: TGTGCCAGCAGCTGGAGCCCGAGCGGGCGCAGGAACAATGAGCAGTTCTTC; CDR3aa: CASSWSPSGRRNNEQFF
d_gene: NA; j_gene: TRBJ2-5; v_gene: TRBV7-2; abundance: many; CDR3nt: TGTGCCAGCAGCCTCAAGGGGGACGAGACCCAGTACTTC; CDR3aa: CASSLKGDETQYF
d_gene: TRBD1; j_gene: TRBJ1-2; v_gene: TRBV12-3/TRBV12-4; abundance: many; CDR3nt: TGTGCCAGCATCGGAGGACAGGGGGGTTCCTATGGCTACACCTTC; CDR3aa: CASIGGQGGSYGYTF
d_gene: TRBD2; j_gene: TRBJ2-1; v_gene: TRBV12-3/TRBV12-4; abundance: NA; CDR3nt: TGTGCCAGCAGTTTAACTAGCGGGACAGGAAAGGAGCAGTTCTTC; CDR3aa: CASSLTSGTGKEQFF
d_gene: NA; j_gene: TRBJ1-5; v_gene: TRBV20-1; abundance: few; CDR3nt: TGCAGTGACGGAGAGGTAGTTAGCAATCAGCCCCAGCATTTT; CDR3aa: CSDGEVVSNQPQHF
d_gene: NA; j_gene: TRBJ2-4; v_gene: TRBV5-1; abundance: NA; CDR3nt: TGCGCCAGCAGCCCCGGACAGAAGGGAAACATTCAGTACTTC; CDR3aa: CASSPGQKGNIQYF
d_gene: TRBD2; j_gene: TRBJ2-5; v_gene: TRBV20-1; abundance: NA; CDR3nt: TGCAGTGCTAGTGGGACTAGCGGGACCTGGGGGGAGGAGACCCAGTACTTC; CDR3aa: CSASGTSGTWGEETQYF
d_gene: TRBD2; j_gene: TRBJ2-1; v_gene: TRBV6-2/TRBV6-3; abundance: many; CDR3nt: TGTGCCAGCAGTTACTTGCGTCTAGCGGGAGGGCTTTCCTACAATGAGCAGTTCTTC; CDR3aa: CASSYLRLAGGLSYNEQFF
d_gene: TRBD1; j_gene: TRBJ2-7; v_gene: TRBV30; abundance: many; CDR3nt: TGTGCCTGGAGCTTGGGACAGGTAGACCACGAGCAGTACTTC; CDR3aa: CAWSLGQVDHEQYF
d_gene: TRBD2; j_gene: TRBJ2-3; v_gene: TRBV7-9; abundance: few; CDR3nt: TGTGCCAGCAACCCACTAGCGGGAGGAGGGGATACGCAGTATTTT; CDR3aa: CASNPLAGGGDTQYF
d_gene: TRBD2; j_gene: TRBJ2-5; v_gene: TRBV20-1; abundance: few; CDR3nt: TGCAGTGCTCCCCCGGGGGGAGTCCAAGAGACCCAGTACTTC; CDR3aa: CSAPPGGVQETQYF
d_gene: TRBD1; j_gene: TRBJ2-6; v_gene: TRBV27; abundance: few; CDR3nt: TGTGCCAGCAGTTTACTTTCTCGACAGGGGGAAGTCTCTGGGGCCAACGTCCTGACTTTC; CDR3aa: CASSLLSRQGEVSGANVLTF
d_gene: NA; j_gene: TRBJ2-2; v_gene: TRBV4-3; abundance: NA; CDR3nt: TGCGCCAGCAGCCAACATGCCCCGAGGTTCCAATCCAGGGAGCTGTTTTTT; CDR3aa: CASSQHAPRFQSRELFF
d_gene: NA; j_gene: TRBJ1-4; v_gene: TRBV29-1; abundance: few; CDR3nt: TGCAGCGCCGAGGGGGGGGGGCTAGGGAATGAAAAACTGTTTTTT; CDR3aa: CSAEGGGLGNEKLFF
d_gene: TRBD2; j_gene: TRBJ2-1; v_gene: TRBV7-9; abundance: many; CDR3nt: TGTGCCAGCAGCTTAGTAACTAGCGGGAGTAATGAGCAGTTCTTC; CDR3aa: CASSLVTSGSNEQFF
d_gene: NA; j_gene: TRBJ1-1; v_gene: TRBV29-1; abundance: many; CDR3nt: TGCAGCGTTGAAGTTGGGCTAGCTTCTCACGAAGCTTTCTTT; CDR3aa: CSVEVGLASHEAFF
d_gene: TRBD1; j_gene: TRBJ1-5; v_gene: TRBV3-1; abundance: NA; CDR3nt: TGTGCCAGCAGCCTAACAGGGGGCGTGGGTCAGCCCCAGCATTTT; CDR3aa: CASSLTGGVGQPQHF
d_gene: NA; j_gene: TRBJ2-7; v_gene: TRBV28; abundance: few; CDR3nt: TGTGCCAGCAGTCCACCGACTCCCTCCTACGGGCAGTACTTC; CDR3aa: CASSPPTPSYGQYF
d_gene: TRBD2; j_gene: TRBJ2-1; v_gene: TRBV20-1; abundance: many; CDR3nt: TGCAGTGCTAGAGGGCGGGGGTCGACAATCGCAAACAATGAGCAGTTCTTC; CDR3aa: CSARGRGSTIANNEQFF
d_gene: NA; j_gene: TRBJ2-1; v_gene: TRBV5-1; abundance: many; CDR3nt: TGCGCCAGCAGCTCAATGTTCCAAACGGGGGCTTCATACAATGAGCAGTTCTTC; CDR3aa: CASSSMFQTGASYNEQFF
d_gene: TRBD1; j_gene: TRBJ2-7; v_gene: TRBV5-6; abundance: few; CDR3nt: TGTGCCAGCAGCTTGGCCTCCAGAGACAGGGGGCGTTCCTACGAGCAGTACTTC; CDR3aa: CASSLASRDRGRSYEQYF
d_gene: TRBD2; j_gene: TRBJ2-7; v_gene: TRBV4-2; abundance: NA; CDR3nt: TGTGCCAGCAGCCAAGACCTAGCGGGAGTGGGCTACGAGCAGTACTTC; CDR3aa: CASSQDLAGVGYEQYF
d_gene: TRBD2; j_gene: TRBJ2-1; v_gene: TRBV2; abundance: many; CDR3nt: TGTGCCAGCAGCCCCGGGACTAGCGGGTCCCTTGGCTACAATGAGCAGTTCTTC; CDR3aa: CASSPGTSGSLGYNEQFF
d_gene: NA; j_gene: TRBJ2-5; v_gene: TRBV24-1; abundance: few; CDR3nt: TGTGCCACCAGTGTCCTTCGGGGAGGCCGGGAGACCCAGTACTTC; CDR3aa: CATSVLRGGRETQYF
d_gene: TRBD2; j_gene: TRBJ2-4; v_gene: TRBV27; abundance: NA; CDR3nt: TGTGCCAGCAGTAAGAGCGGGAGAGAAAACAAAAACATTCAGTACTTC; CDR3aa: CASSKSGRENKNIQYF
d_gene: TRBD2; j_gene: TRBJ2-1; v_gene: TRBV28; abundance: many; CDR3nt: TGTGCCAGCACCCTCGGGACTAGCGGGAGGTACAATGAGCAGTTCTTC; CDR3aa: CASTLGTSGRYNEQFF
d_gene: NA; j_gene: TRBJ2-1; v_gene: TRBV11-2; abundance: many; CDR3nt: TGTGCCAGCAGCTTTTCACTTAGCTCCTACAATGAGCAGTTCTTC; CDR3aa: CASSFSLSSYNEQFF
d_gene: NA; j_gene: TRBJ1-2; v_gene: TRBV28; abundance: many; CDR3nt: TGTGCCAGCAGTTTAGGAACAGCCTATGGCTACACCTTC; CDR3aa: CASSLGTAYGYTF
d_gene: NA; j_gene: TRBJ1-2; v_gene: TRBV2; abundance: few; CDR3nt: TGTGCCAGCATAGGTGAGGGGCTTCGATATGGCTACACCTTC; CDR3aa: CASIGEGLRYGYTF
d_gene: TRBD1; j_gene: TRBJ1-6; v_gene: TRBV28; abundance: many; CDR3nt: TGTGCCAGCAGTTCCCCAGGGGGTTCACCCCTCCACTTT; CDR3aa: CASSSPGGSPLHF
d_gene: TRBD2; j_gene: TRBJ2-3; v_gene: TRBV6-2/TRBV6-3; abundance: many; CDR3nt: TGTGCCAGCACCTACGCCGGGACTAGCAGAAGCACAGATACGCAGTATTTT; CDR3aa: CASTYAGTSRSTDTQYF